This entry concerns a single T cell receptor (beta chain). Its matching antigen is unknown. TCRdb itself ran the RT-PCR reads through MiXCR, one entry per CDR3 protein. The repertoire holds roughly 790,000 distinct CDR3 sequences, with approximately 21% as singletons. This record belongs to a study of response to subunit inactivated influenza vaccine. General study points: Only a handful of new T cells, the authors suggested, are recruited with each seasonal influenza vaccination.

This specimen was PBMCs from blood, taken more than 4 days after vaccination. This receptor was taken from a man aged 50 to 60 who received an inactivated influenza vaccine.

CDR3 loop: CASSSGTGSYGYTF. CDR3 sequence (DNA): TGTGCCAGCAGTTCCGGGACAGGCAGCTATGGCTACACCTTC. V gene TRBV6-5 combines with J gene TRBJ1-2, with 8 nucleotides matching TRBD1. J lost 4 bases, V lost 4 bases, and 5 bases had no gene match. The CDR3 loop spans 14 amino acids. The germline V gene has CDR1 MNHEY and CDR2 SVGAGI.